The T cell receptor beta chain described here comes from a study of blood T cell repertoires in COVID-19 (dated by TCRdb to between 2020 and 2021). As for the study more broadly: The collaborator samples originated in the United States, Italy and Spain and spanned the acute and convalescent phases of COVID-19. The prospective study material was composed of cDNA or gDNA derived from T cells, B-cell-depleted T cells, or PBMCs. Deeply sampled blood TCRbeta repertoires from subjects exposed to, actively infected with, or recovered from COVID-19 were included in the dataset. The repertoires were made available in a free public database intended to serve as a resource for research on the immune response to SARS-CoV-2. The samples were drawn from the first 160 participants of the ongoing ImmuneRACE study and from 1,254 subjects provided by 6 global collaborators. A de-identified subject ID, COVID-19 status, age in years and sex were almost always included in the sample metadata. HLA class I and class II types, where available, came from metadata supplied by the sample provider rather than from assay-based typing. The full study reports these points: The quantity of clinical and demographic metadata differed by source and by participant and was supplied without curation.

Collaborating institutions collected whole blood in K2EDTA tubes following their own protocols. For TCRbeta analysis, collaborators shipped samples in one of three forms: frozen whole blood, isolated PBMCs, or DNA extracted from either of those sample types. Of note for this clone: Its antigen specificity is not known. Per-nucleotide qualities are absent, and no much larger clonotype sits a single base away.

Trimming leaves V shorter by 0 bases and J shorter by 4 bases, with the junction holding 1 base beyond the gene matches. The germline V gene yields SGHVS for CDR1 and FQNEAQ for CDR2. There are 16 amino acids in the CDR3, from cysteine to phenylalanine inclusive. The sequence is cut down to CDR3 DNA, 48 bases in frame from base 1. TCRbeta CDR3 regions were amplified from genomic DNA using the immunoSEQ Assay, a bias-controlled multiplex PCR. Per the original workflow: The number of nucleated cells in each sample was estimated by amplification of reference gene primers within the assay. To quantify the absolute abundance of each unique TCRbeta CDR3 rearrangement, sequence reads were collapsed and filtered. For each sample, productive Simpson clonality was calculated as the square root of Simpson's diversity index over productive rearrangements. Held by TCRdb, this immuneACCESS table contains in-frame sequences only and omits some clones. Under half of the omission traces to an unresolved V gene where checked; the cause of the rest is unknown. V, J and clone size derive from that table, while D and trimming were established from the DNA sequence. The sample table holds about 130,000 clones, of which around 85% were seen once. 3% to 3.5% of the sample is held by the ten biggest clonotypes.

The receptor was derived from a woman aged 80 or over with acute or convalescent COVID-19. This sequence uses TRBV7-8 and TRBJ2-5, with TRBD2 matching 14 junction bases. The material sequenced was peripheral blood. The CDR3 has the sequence CASSLAGTSGGETQYF. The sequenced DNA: TGTGCCAGCAGCTTAGCGGGGACTAGCGGGGGAGAGACCCAGTACTTC.